The sequence of this TCR beta chain was determined in a study of T cells expressing NK-cell markers. The authors generated TCR beta cDNA through 5'RACE template switching with UMIs. With the 5' RACE reads reprocessed, TCRdb shows one record per CDR3 protein and no DNA. The repertoire shows about 440,000 distinct CDR3 sequences; the top ten hold under 7.5%. Source material: blood T cells: a sorted CD56 or NKG2C T cell subset, CD4+ or CD8+ T cells, or bulk PBMC T cells (not recorded which). This receptor was taken from a woman aged 18-70 years in good health.

The CDR3 spells CASSPLYGEQFF. The chain recombines TRBV7-2 with TRBJ2-1. Germline values: CDR1 SGHTA, CDR2 FQGNSA. The CDR3 loop spans 12 amino acids.